The present T cell receptor (beta chain) was sequenced within a study of blood T cell repertoires in COVID-19. About the research overall: Researchers got acute and convalescent COVID-19 samples from the United States, Italy and Spain. PBMCs, B-cell-depleted T cells, or T cells provided the cDNA or gDNA that made up the material.

The trim removed 3 bases at V and 11 bases at J, leaving 12 bases unmatched. Germline CDR1 reads SGHNT; CDR2 reads YYREEE (reference sequence). This CDR3 comprises 16 residues. Methods used by the authors: Estimation of nucleated cell counts was performed using reference gene primer amplification. TCRdb's table, derived via immunoSEQ multiplex PCR, lists solely in-frame clones and lacks some. V, J and clone size are those of that table, while D and trimming were read from the DNA. The sample has tens of thousands of clones; around 83% are singletons. The sequenced sample consisted of peripheral blood. This clonotype was sampled from an elderly man with active or convalescent COVID-19. J is TRBJ1-6 and V is TRBV5-4; 9 nucleotides align to TRBD1. CDR3 coding DNA: TGTGCCAGCAGCTCGGACAGGGGCGGTGCTATGGCACCCCTCCACTTT. This gives the protein CASSSDRGGAMAPLHF.